The entry below describes one TCR beta chain. Using immunoSEQ multiplex PCR, the repertoire was profiled, and TCRdb retains in-frame clones only, with some absent. This sample has about 36,000 clones, with about 92% found just once. The sample is drawn from a study of T cell changes during pregnancy in multiple sclerosis. CDR1 and CDR2 (germline): SGHTA, FQGTGA. The ends were cut back, 0 bases at V and 0 bases at J, with 6 bases in the middle. The CDR3 has 15 amino acids. The chain employs TRBV7-3 and TRBJ2-4, with D tentatively TRBD2 (6 bases). Specimen: CD4+ T cells from peripheral blood mononuclear cells, collected in the third trimester of pregnancy. This TCR was sampled from a female donor in good health, enrolled as a control in a pregnancy study. The CDR3 spells CASSLTGLAKNIQYF. The CDR3 bases are TGTGCCAGCAGCTTAACGGGACTAGCCAAAAACATTCAGTACTTC.